This TCR beta chain was captured by sequencing in a study of blood T cell repertoires in COVID-19. At the level of the study: Some COVID-19 samples were acute and others convalescent; all came from the United States, Italy and Spain.

There are 14 residues in the CDR3. Trimming left V 9 bases short and J 9 bases short, with 21 bases between. Germline CDR1 is SNHLY and CDR2 is FYNNEI. The data were produced by immunoSEQ multiplex PCR, yet TCRdb's version contains in-frame clones alone and is incomplete. Among hundreds of thousands of clones, approximately 86% were seen once, and the ten largest hold under 2%. The origin of this receptor is a woman between 50 and 59 years old who had recovered from COVID-19. Sequenced sample: PBMCs or T cells enriched from blood (not recorded which). The chain uses TRBV2 and TRBJ2-1, with a weak D call TRBD2 (6 bases). CDR3 region: CARKRVASEGEQFF. DNA for the CDR3: TGTGCCAGGAAGAGGGTCGCTAGCGAGGGTGAGCAGTTCTTC.